This TCR beta chain was profiled in a study of monozygotic twins with inflammatory bowel disease. Generation of cDNA took place in eight separate reactions per sample. TCRdb re-called the 5' RACE reads; one entry per CDR3 protein, DNA not given. This sample's table has approximately 140,000 distinct CDR3 sequences. Remarks on this clonotype: The antigen is not known.

Study-level findings and limits: Twin pairs that were concordant did not differ from discordant pairs in repertoire similarity, possibly from limited power. Telling apart the different T cell subtypes was not possible. IBD patients displayed reduced TCRbeta diversity (inverse Simpson) when set against healthy co-twins.

Looked up from germline, CDR1 is MDHEN and CDR2 is SYDVKM. The CDR3 is 14 residues long. Sample: blood. The receptor's source is a human donor with ulcerative colitis or Crohn's disease, or a healthy co-twin of an affected twin (not recorded which). The V and J genes are TRBV28 and TRBJ2-7. CDR3 in amino acids: CASRELGSSYEQYF.